A selection of T cell receptor beta chains follows, all from one sample in a study of cytomegalovirus exposure and HLA in healthy donors. TCRdb's table, derived via immunoSEQ multiplex PCR, lists solely in-frame clones and lacks some. Counted here are 150,000 to 180,000 clones, roughly three quarters occurring once; the ten biggest clones make up roughly 7.1%. Sequencing input: PBMCs. The receptors originated from a man aged 25-45 years in good health and CMV-seropositive. Both conserved end residues are part of each CDR3. A D gene is named only where the DNA matches it firmly. The size of a clone is reported for some rows only, either as once, few or many, or as a class for expanded clones.

V gene	D gene	J gene	clone size	CDR3 protein	CDR3 DNA
TRBV7-9	-	TRBJ2-2	-	CASSPQSGELFF	TGTGCCAGCAGCCCCCAATCCGGGGAGCTGTTTTTT
TRBV5-1	TRBD1	TRBJ2-3	once	CASSKGDRGFTDTQYF	TGCGCCAGCAGCAAGGGGGACAGGGGATTCACAGATACGCAGTATTTT
TRBV11-1	TRBD1	TRBJ1-2	once	CASSLRQGRNGYTF	TGTGCCAGCAGCTTAAGACAGGGAAGAAATGGCTACACCTTC
TRBV21-1	-	TRBJ1-6	-	CASGYLRGRISPLHF	TGTGCCAGCGGGTACCTAAGGGGGCGTATTTCACCCCTCCACTTT
TRBV5-4	TRBD1	TRBJ2-7	many	CASSLDPRDRTTYEQYF	TGTGCCAGCAGCTTGGACCCCCGGGACAGGACCACCTACGAGCAGTACTTC
TRBV9	TRBD1	TRBJ1-1	-	CASSPQSGTGGEAFF	TGTGCCAGCAGCCCGCAATCCGGGACAGGGGGTGAAGCTTTCTTT
TRBV30	-	TRBJ1-1	-	CAWSVGQGNTEAFF	TGTGCCTGGAGTGTGGGGCAGGGGAACACTGAAGCTTTCTTT
TRBV5-4	-	TRBJ1-1	-	CASSHTGLRGFF	TGTGCCAGCAGCCACACAGGGCTCAGGGGTTTCTTT
TRBV5-1	-	TRBJ2-5	-	CASSLTHNKETQYF	TGCGCCAGCAGCTTGACACACAACAAAGAGACCCAGTACTTC
TRBV27	TRBD2	TRBJ2-1	-	CASSFLAGDNEQFF	TGTGCCAGCAGTTTCCTAGCGGGAGACAATGAGCAGTTCTTC
TRBV18	-	TRBJ1-2	-	CASSPGQNFYGYTF	TGTGCCAGCTCACCCGGACAGAACTTCTATGGCTACACCTTC
TRBV5-3	-	TRBJ1-1	-	CAKTATDGAFF	TGTGCCAAAACAGCCACCGACGGAGCTTTCTTT
TRBV9	-	TRBJ1-1	-	CASSPQAGKGEAFF	TGTGCCAGCAGCCCCCAGGCAGGGAAGGGTGAAGCTTTCTTT
TRBV6-1	TRBD1	TRBJ1-5	-	CASSEGQGPWPQHF	TGTGCCAGCAGTGAGGGACAGGGCCCGTGGCCCCAGCATTTT
TRBV5-4	-	TRBJ2-5	-	CASSLGIGVETQYF	TGTGCCAGCAGCTTGGGCATCGGGGTAGAGACCCAGTACTTC
TRBV5-1	-	TRBJ1-1	-	CASSLSSTTGTEAFF	TGCGCCAGCAGCTTAAGTTCGACGACGGGCACTGAAGCTTTCTTT
TRBV4-2	TRBD2	TRBJ2-7	-	CASSPGLAGSEQYF	TGTGCCAGCAGCCCGGGACTAGCGGGAAGCGAGCAGTACTTC
TRBV7-9	-	TRBJ1-6	-	CSSSLLNSPLHF	TGTTCCAGCAGCTTATTAAATTCACCCCTCCACTTT
TRBV6-1	-	TRBJ2-7	few	CASKEGDYEQYF	TGTGCCAGCAAGGAGGGAGATTACGAGCAGTACTTC
TRBV9	-	TRBJ1-5	-	CASSPGSSQQPQHF	TGTGCCAGCAGCCCCGGGTCTTCGCAACAGCCCCAGCATTTT
TRBV7-6	TRBD2	TRBJ2-1	-	CASSLALAGGSYNEQFF	TGTGCCAGCAGCTTAGCGCTAGCGGGAGGGTCCTACAATGAGCAGTTCTTC
TRBV11-2	-	TRBJ1-3	-	CASSLQVGGSGNTIYF	TGTGCCAGCAGCTTACAGGTGGGGGGCTCTGGAAACACCATATATTTT
TRBV7-8	TRBD1	TRBJ1-4	few	CASSNPSGTVNEKLFF	TGTGCCAGCAGCAATCCGTCCGGGACAGTTAATGAAAAACTGTTTTTT
TRBV7-9	TRBD1	TRBJ2-2	-	CASTPQGLALLNTGELFF	TGTGCCAGCACCCCACAGGGGCTAGCTCTTTTGAACACCGGGGAGCTGTTTTTT
TRBV6-1	-	TRBJ2-2	-	CASGVGRRKAGELFF	TGTGCCAGCGGTGTAGGGAGAAGGAAGGCCGGGGAGCTGTTTTTT
TRBV5-5	-	TRBJ2-7	-	CASSLVRVEQYF	TGTGCCAGCAGCTTGGTGCGGGTCGAGCAGTACTTC
TRBV30	-	TRBJ2-7	-	CAWSVRGGYEQYF	TGTGCCTGGAGTGTACGTGGCGGATACGAGCAGTACTTC
TRBV6-1	-	TRBJ2-1	-	CASLILTSQGQQFF	TGTGCCAGCCTGATTTTGACGTCCCAGGGTCAGCAGTTCTTC
TRBV7-6	TRBD2	TRBJ2-7	few	CASSLAASGPYEQYF	TGTGCCAGCAGCTTAGCGGCTAGCGGCCCCTACGAGCAGTACTTC
TRBV29-1	-	TRBJ1-3	-	CSVEFAGESGNTIYF	TGCAGCGTTGAATTCGCCGGGGAATCTGGAAACACCATATATTTT
TRBV19	TRBD1	TRBJ1-2	-	CASSIWTGEPLEGYTF	TGTGCCAGTAGTATCTGGACAGGTGAACCATTGGAAGGCTACACCTTC
TRBV6-1	-	TRBJ2-7	-	CASRGGGGVYEQYF	TGTGCCAGCAGGGGGGGCGGGGGTGTGTACGAGCAGTACTTC
TRBV5-6	-	TRBJ1-2	-	CASSQDFYGYTF	TGTGCCAGCAGCCAAGACTTCTATGGCTACACCTTC
TRBV11-2	-	TRBJ2-1	once	CASSLSLSGLPYNEQFF	TGTGCCAGCAGCCTCAGCCTTAGCGGACTACCCTACAATGAGCAGTTCTTC
TRBV9	TRBD2	TRBJ2-2	-	CASSVGLAGGPNGELFF	TGTGCCAGCAGCGTCGGACTAGCGGGGGGGCCAAACGGGGAGCTGTTTTTT
TRBV6-1	-	TRBJ1-3	few	CASSETVGRNTIYF	TGTGCCAGCAGTGAGACTGTAGGAAGAAACACCATATATTTT
TRBV30	-	TRBJ1-4	-	CASSGSGEEKLFF	TGTGCCTCGTCCGGCTCGGGAGAAGAAAAACTGTTTTTT
TRBV2	TRBD1	TRBJ1-5	few	CASSGQGVVRNQPQHF	TGTGCCAGCAGCGGACAGGGAGTCGTTCGCAATCAGCCCCAGCATTTT
TRBV5-1	-	TRBJ2-7	-	CASSLANSGLRTYEQYF	TGCGCCAGCAGCTTGGCCAACTCAGGACTGAGGACCTACGAGCAGTACTTC
TRBV14	-	TRBJ2-1	-	CASSQERTTRTWNEQFF	TGTGCCAGCAGCCAAGAAAGGACTACCCGTACGTGGAATGAGCAGTTCTTC
TRBV29-1	TRBD2	TRBJ2-7	-	CSVVPGGSYEQYF	TGCAGCGTTGTCCCCGGGGGGAGCTACGAGCAGTACTTC
TRBV5-1	TRBD1	TRBJ2-7	once	CASSLLPGQGNEQYF	TGCGCCAGCAGCCTACTTCCGGGACAGGGGAACGAGCAGTACTTC
TRBV27	-	TRBJ2-7	-	CASSSPDTLGEQYF	TGTGCCAGCAGTTCCCCGGACACCCTTGGTGAGCAGTACTTC
TRBV25-1	-	TRBJ2-6	-	CASSYSGANVLTF	TGTGCCAGCAGTTACTCTGGGGCCAACGTCCTGACTTTC
TRBV30	-	TRBJ1-6	-	CAWSVPIQPLHF	TGTGCCTGGAGTGTACCGATACAGCCCCTCCACTTT
TRBV9	-	TRBJ2-7	-	CASSVGGPYEQYF	TGTGCCAGCAGCGTAGGGGGCCCCTACGAGCAGTACTTC
TRBV9	TRBD2	TRBJ2-2	-	CASSRGLAGDTGELFF	TGTGCCAGCAGCAGAGGACTAGCGGGGGACACCGGGGAGCTGTTTTTT
TRBV4-2	TRBD2	TRBJ2-3	-	CASSQEGPSGRTDTQYF	TGTGCCAGCAGCCAAGAGGGTCCTAGCGGGCGGACAGATACGCAGTATTTT